Listed below are T cell receptor beta chains from one sample, sequenced in a study of T-cell reconstitution after alpha-beta-depleted transplantation in children. TCRdb re-called the PCR reads with MiXCR, one entry per CDR3 protein. The table lists about 200,000 distinct CDR3 sequences, approximately 19% of them singletons. The input for sequencing was PBMCs, mostly from graft donor cells, taken 360 days after TCRalphabeta/CD19-depleted stem cell transplant. Receptors were obtained from a male patient aged 2 to 9 who had a stem cell transplant for acute lymphoblastic leukemia, so the T cells may come from the graft donor. Each CDR3 is given with its conserved first and last residue. D genes are given only for firm matches. The size of a clone is reported for some rows only, either as once, few or many, or as a class for expanded clones.

V,J,D,size,CDR3,DNA
TRBV4-1,TRBJ2-3,NA,few,CASSQTRGFTDTQYF,TGCGCCAGCAGCCAAACTAGGGGTTTCACAGATACGCAGTATTTT
TRBV15,TRBJ2-7,NA,NA,CATSRDGLYEQYF,TGTGCCACCAGCAGAGACGGCCTCTACGAGCAGTACTTC
TRBV12-3/TRBV12-4,TRBJ1-5,NA,NA,CASSLQGLFSNQPQHF,TGTGCCAGCAGTTTACAGGGGTTATTTAGCAATCAGCCCCAGCATTTT
TRBV6-5,TRBJ2-6,NA,NA,CASSYSSSGANVLTF,TGTGCCAGCAGTTACTCGAGCTCTGGGGCCAACGTCCTGACTTTC
TRBV6-5,TRBJ2-2,NA,NA,CASSYPDSTGELFF,TGTGCCAGCAGTTACCCAGACAGCACCGGGGAGCTGTTTTTT
TRBV7-9,TRBJ2-2,NA,NA,CASSSLPGPGELFF,TGTGCCAGCAGCTCACTACCGGGTCCCGGGGAGCTGTTTTTT
TRBV12-3/TRBV12-4,TRBJ2-5,NA,medium-sized,CASTLGAGAQETQYF,TGTGCCAGCACCCTAGGGGCGGGGGCCCAAGAGACCCAGTACTTC
TRBV19,TRBJ2-1,NA,NA,CATTGWANEQFF,TGTGCCACTACGGGGTGGGCCAATGAGCAGTTCTTC
TRBV12-3/TRBV12-4,TRBJ2-1,NA,few,CASSSTRKVNNEQFF,TGTGCCAGCAGTAGTACCCGAAAAGTAAACAATGAGCAGTTCTTC
TRBV6-5,TRBJ2-1,TRBD1,many,CASRTIRGGVSYNEQFF,TGTGCCAGCAGGACGATCCGAGGGGGCGTTTCCTACAATGAGCAGTTCTTC
TRBV5-1,TRBJ1-1,TRBD1,many,CASSHPWRQGGTEAFF,TGCGCCAGCAGCCATCCATGGCGGCAGGGGGGTACTGAAGCTTTCTTT
TRBV11-2,TRBJ2-7,NA,few,CASSLGYAEGYEQYF,TGTGCCAGCAGCTTAGGATACGCGGAGGGTTACGAGCAGTACTTC
TRBV27,TRBJ2-7,TRBD1,few,CASTKTHGTGSYEQDF,TGTGCCAGCACGAAGACGCACGGGACAGGCTCCTACGAGCAGGACTTC
TRBV12-3/TRBV12-4,TRBJ2-7,TRBD1,many,CASSLTGGSNEQYF,TGTGCCAGCAGTCTCACAGGGGGAAGCAACGAGCAGTACTTC
TRBV12-3/TRBV12-4,TRBJ2-7,NA,NA,CASSLYYFGEQYF,TGTGCCAGCAGTTTATACTACTTCGGCGAGCAGTACTTC
TRBV28,TRBJ2-7,NA,NA,CASSPLRSYEQYF,TGTGCCAGCAGCCCGCTGCGGAGCTACGAGCAGTACTTC
TRBV10-3,TRBJ2-6,NA,few,CAISVSRADKPSGANVLTF,TGTGCCATCAGTGTAAGTCGAGCGGATAAACCCTCTGGGGCCAACGTCCTGACTTTC
TRBV20-1,TRBJ2-3,TRBD2,few,CSARGPPERGRYTDTQYF,TGCAGTGCTAGAGGACCCCCCGAGCGGGGGAGATACACAGATACGCAGTATTTT
TRBV3-1,TRBJ1-1,TRBD1,NA,CASSQFHRGEGNTEAFF,TGTGCCAGCAGCCAATTCCACAGGGGAGAGGGGAACACTGAAGCTTTCTTT
TRBV5-1,TRBJ2-3,TRBD2,NA,CASRKGLAGAPAQYF,TGCGCCAGCAGAAAGGGACTAGCGGGGGCCCCGGCGCAGTATTTT
TRBV28,TRBJ2-7,TRBD2,NA,CASSNGLAGSYEQYF,TGTGCCAGCAGTAACGGACTAGCGGGTTCCTACGAGCAGTACTTC
TRBV12-3/TRBV12-4,TRBJ2-7,NA,NA,CASSLAGDNYEQYF,TGTGCCAGCAGTTTAGCCGGGGACAACTACGAGCAGTACTTC
TRBV20-1,TRBJ2-1,NA,NA,CSARDGQFGVQFF,TGCAGTGCTAGAGATGGTCAGTTTGGTGTGCAGTTCTTC
TRBV15,TRBJ1-6,TRBD1,few,CATSRSKPGQEDSPLHF,TGTGCCACCAGCAGATCCAAACCGGGACAGGAAGATTCACCCCTCCACTTT
TRBV12-3/TRBV12-4,TRBJ2-3,TRBD2,NA,CASSLAGAGGDTQYF,TGTGCCAGCAGCCTCGCAGGCGCGGGGGGGGATACGCAGTATTTT
TRBV2,TRBJ2-3,NA,NA,CASSAGSHTDTQYF,TGTGCCAGCAGCGCCGGGTCCCACACAGATACGCAGTATTTT
TRBV18,TRBJ1-5,NA,NA,CASSQVIQGWDQPQHF,TGTGCCAGCTCACAAGTAATCCAGGGATGGGACCAGCCCCAGCATTTT
TRBV5-1,TRBJ1-1,NA,once,CASSPVGTQAFF,TGCGCCAGCAGCCCGGTGGGAACTCAAGCTTTCTTT
TRBV27,TRBJ2-1,NA,NA,CASTGRDNEQFF,TGTGCCAGCACGGGGCGGGACAATGAGCAGTTCTTC
TRBV12-3/TRBV12-4,TRBJ2-6,NA,few,CASSSWTESGANVLTF,TGTGCCAGCAGTTCCTGGACCGAGTCAGGGGCCAACGTCCTGACTTTC
TRBV27,TRBJ2-5,TRBD1,NA,CASSSTGWETQYF,TGTGCCAGCAGTTCGACAGGGTGGGAGACCCAGTACTTC
TRBV20-1,TRBJ1-1,NA,NA,CSALPQGDTEAFF,TGCAGTGCCCTCCCACAGGGCGACACTGAAGCTTTCTTT
TRBV20-1,TRBJ2-7,NA,NA,CSAREVGLYEQYF,TGCAGTGCCAGGGAGGTGGGCTTATACGAGCAGTACTTC
TRBV6-1,TRBJ2-7,NA,few,CASWGQGTYEQYF,TGTGCCAGCTGGGGGCAGGGGACCTACGAGCAGTACTTC
TRBV11-2,TRBJ2-3,NA,NA,CASSLGTHGDTQYF,TGTGCCAGCAGCTTAGGGACTCACGGGGATACGCAGTATTTT
TRBV6-5,TRBJ1-2,NA,NA,CASSYWAGRRYGYTF,TGTGCCAGCAGTTATTGGGCCGGGCGTCGTTATGGCTACACCTTC
TRBV6-2/TRBV6-3,TRBJ1-5,TRBD1,few,CASSSGTAVGRPQHF,TGTGCCAGCAGTTCCGGGACAGCCGTCGGGCGGCCCCAGCATTTT
TRBV9,TRBJ2-2,TRBD2,many,CASSVASGANTGELFF,TGTGCCAGCAGCGTAGCTAGCGGGGCAAACACCGGGGAGCTGTTTTTT
TRBV19,TRBJ2-2,TRBD2,NA,CASSDSGTSGNTGELFF,TGTGCCAGTAGTGACTCCGGGACTAGCGGAAACACCGGGGAGCTGTTTTTT
TRBV12-3/TRBV12-4,TRBJ1-2,NA,many,CAGAEKGRPNYGYTF,TGTGCCGGGGCGGAAAAGGGTCGGCCCAACTATGGCTACACCTTC
TRBV20-1,TRBJ2-7,NA,few,CSARDLGSPYEQYF,TGCAGTGCTAGGGATCTTGGGTCCCCCTACGAGCAGTACTTC
TRBV5-8,TRBJ2-3,NA,NA,CASSPLRGVSTDTQYF,TGTGCCAGCAGCCCCTTGCGCGGGGTTAGCACAGATACGCAGTATTTT
TRBV12-3/TRBV12-4,TRBJ1-6,NA,many,CASSFTPWEGKSSYNSPLHF,TGTGCCAGCAGTTTTACCCCTTGGGAAGGGAAGAGCTCCTATAATTCACCCCTCCACTTT
TRBV5-1,TRBJ2-3,TRBD2,few,CASSFGLAESDTQYF,TGCGCCAGCAGCTTCGGACTAGCGGAGTCAGATACGCAGTATTTT
TRBV7-2,TRBJ1-6,TRBD1,NA,CASSLSAGGGSSPLHF,TGTGCCAGCAGCTTATCAGCAGGGGGAGGGAGTTCACCCCTCCACTTT
TRBV10-3,TRBJ2-5,NA,NA,CAISVVDGETQYF,TGTGCCATCAGTGTTGTTGATGGAGAGACCCAGTACTTC
TRBV29-1,TRBJ2-7,TRBD2,many,CSVESRAGGQEQYF,TGCAGCGTTGAAAGTAGAGCGGGGGGGCAGGAGCAGTACTTC
TRBV10-3,TRBJ2-4,NA,NA,CAISEYAGLDKNIQYF,TGTGCCATCAGTGAGTATGCCGGGCTGGACAAAAACATTCAGTACTTC
TRBV7-9,TRBJ2-4,NA,few,CASSLIARRDAIQYF,TGTGCCAGCAGCTTAATTGCCCGGAGGGATGCCATTCAGTACTTC
TRBV29-1,TRBJ2-5,TRBD1,few,CSVDRTGGSETQYF,TGCAGCGTTGACCGGACAGGGGGGTCAGAGACCCAGTACTTC
TRBV29-1,TRBJ2-7,NA,NA,CSVHSGSNDEQYF,TGCAGCGTTCACTCAGGGAGCAACGACGAGCAGTACTTC
TRBV5-1,TRBJ2-1,NA,few,CASSPGEGFYNEQFF,TGCGCCAGCAGCCCAGGGGAGGGGTTCTACAATGAGCAGTTCTTC
TRBV7-2,TRBJ2-2,NA,NA,CASSTGTTGELFF,TGTGCCAGCAGCACTGGGACGACCGGGGAGCTGTTTTTT
TRBV11-1,TRBJ2-1,NA,NA,CASSPRGGGVDSYNEQFF,TGTGCCAGCAGCCCTAGGGGCGGCGGGGTTGACTCCTACAATGAGCAGTTCTTC
TRBV7-6,TRBJ2-7,NA,few,CASSLGGAALSSYEQYF,TGTGCCAGCAGCTTAGGGGGAGCGGCGTTGAGCTCCTACGAGCAGTACTTC
TRBV5-1,TRBJ2-5,NA,few,CASQVGLQETQYF,TGCGCCAGCCAGGTGGGCCTCCAAGAGACCCAGTACTTC
TRBV7-2,TRBJ2-2,NA,few,CATLIRERTNTGELFF,TGTGCCACCCTGATCCGGGAAAGAACGAACACCGGGGAGCTGTTTTTT
TRBV3-1,TRBJ1-1,NA,few,CASSQQGIEAFF,TGTGCCAGCAGCCAACAGGGAATTGAAGCTTTCTTT
TRBV7-2,TRBJ2-3,TRBD1,few,CASSLQRGTGTGPNFGTDTQYF,TGTGCCAGCAGCTTACAAAGAGGAACCGGGACAGGGCCTAATTTTGGCACAGATACGCAGTATTTT
TRBV2,TRBJ2-1,NA,NA,CASDADLGQFF,TGTGCCAGCGATGCTGACTTGGGGCAGTTCTTC